Below, 22 T cell receptor beta chains from the same sample are listed, as sequenced in a study of T-cell reconstitution after alpha-beta-depleted transplantation in children. Construction of the TCRbeta library involved unique molecular identifiers. TCRdb re-analysed the PCR reads in MiXCR, keeping a single row per CDR3 protein. The sample lists approximately 210,000 distinct CDR3 sequences, around a sixth occurring once. This specimen consisted of PBMCs, mostly from graft donor cells, obtained 360 days after TCRalphabeta/CD19-depleted stem cell transplant. Receptor source: a male patient between 2 and 10 years old who had a stem cell transplant for acute lymphoblastic leukemia, so the T cells may come from the graft donor.

This chain connects TRBV20-1 to TRBJ2-1, with 10 bases matching TRBD2. CDR1 is DFQATT and CDR2 is SNEGSKA in the germline V gene (reference sequence). This CDR3 is built from 15 residues. Germline trimming cut 6 bases from V and 4 bases from J; bases unmatched to any gene: 9. CDR3 protein: CSAAPGLALYNEQFF. CDR3 sequence (DNA): TGCAGTGCGGCACCGGGACTAGCGTTGTACAATGAGCAGTTCTTC.

This rearrangement joins TRBV5-1 to TRBJ1-1, with 8 bases aligning to TRBD1. Germline lookup yields CDR1 SGHRS and CDR2 YFSETQ. This CDR3 region has 16 residues. The ends lost 1 base at V and 3 bases at J; junction bases unmatched: 8. CDR3 sequence (DNA): TGCGCCAGCAGCTTGCTGCAGGGGGCTTTGGACACTGAAGCTTTCTTT. Translated: CASSLLQGALDTEAFF.

At least ten counts were recorded for this clonotype. The chain links TRBV14 to TRBJ2-1; D perhaps matches TRBD1 (6 bases). The V end lost 5 bases, the J end lost 14 bases, and 13 bases lay between the germline ends. Germline V gene lookup returns CDR1 SGHDN and CDR2 FVKESK. This CDR3 has 11 amino acids. The CDR3 DNA sequence: TGTGCCAGCAGCGGCGTCAGGGGCAAGTTCTTC. It translates to CASSGVRGKFF.

The chain combines TRBV5-5 with TRBJ2-5; 8 positions agree with TRBD2. The CDR3 covers 17 residues. Germline V gene sequence: CDR1 SGHKS, CDR2 YYEKEE (reference sequence). Trimming cost V 2 bases and J 2 bases; bases outside gene matches: 11. The chain's CDR3 is CASSFRRGGRWQETQYF. CDR3 nucleotides: TGTGCCAGCAGCTTCCGACGAGGCGGGAGGTGGCAAGAGACCCAGTACTTC.

Many counts were recorded for this clonotype. The chain carries TRBV12-3 or TRBV12-4 and TRBJ2-7; 11 nucleotides agree with TRBD1. The trim removed 6 bases at V and 5 bases at J, leaving 3 bases unmatched. The CDR3 is 13 amino acids. CDR3 sequence (DNA): TGTGCCAGCAGCCCGGGACAGGGGGACGAGCAGTACTTC. Translating it yields CASSPGQGDEQYF.

This clonotype has only a few counts. The chain is built from TRBV5-6 and TRBJ2-7, with 8 bases aligning to TRBD1. Per germline, CDR1 SGHDT and CDR2 YYEEEE. This CDR3 is 15 amino acids long. V shed 1 base, J shed 7 bases, and the junction held 10 bases outside the gene matches. The CDR3 reads CASSLRTGPIGEQYF. The CDR3 DNA follows: TGTGCCAGCAGCTTGAGGACAGGGCCTATTGGGGAGCAGTACTTC.

J is TRBJ1-3 and V is TRBV28, with D perhaps matching TRBD1 (6 bases). The CDR3 consists of 16 residues. CDR1 and CDR2 (germline): MDHEN, SYDVKM. V was trimmed by 6 bases and J by 0 bases, leaving 15 bases between them. CDR3 DNA sequence: TGTGCCAGCAGCCATAGGCGGGGGCTCTCTGGAAACACCATATATTTT. It codes for CASSHRRGLSGNTIYF. Looking up the rest from reference TRBV28 and TRBJ1-3 gives the full variable domain: DVKVTQSSRYLVKRTGEKVFLECVQDMDHENMFWYRQDPGLGLRLIYFSYDVKMKEKGDIPEGYSVSREKKERFSLILESASTNQTSMYLCASSHRRGLSGNTIYFGEGSWLTVV.

This clonotype has a handful of counts. The V and J genes are TRBV20-1 and TRBJ1-2; 9 bases map to TRBD1. The CDR3 is 14 amino acids. V lost 0 bases, J lost 6 bases, and 5 bases stayed unmatched. CDR1 and CDR2 (germline): DFQATT, SNEGSKA (reference sequence). In DNA form, the CDR3 reads TGCAGTGCTAGAGATCAGCGGACAGGGGATGGCTACACCTTC. It translates to CSARDQRTGDGYTF.

This clonotype was seen only a few times. The V call is TRBV25-1, the J call TRBJ2-1, with 12 bases that match TRBD1. Germline V CDR1 and CDR2: MGHDK, SYGVNS. The length of the CDR3 is 16 residues. With V trimmed by 4 bases and J by 5 bases, 6 bases remained unmatched. The CDR3: CASSAPRDRGHNEQFF. The CDR3 coding sequence is TGTGCCAGCAGTGCCCCCCGGGACAGGGGGCACAATGAGCAGTTCTTC.

This clonotype was seen a handful of times. The chain recombines TRBV20-1 with TRBJ2-1; D perhaps matches TRBD2 (6 bases). The germline V gene has CDR1 DFQATT and CDR2 SNEGSKA (reference sequence). CDR3 size: 13 residues. With 6 bases removed from V and 7 bases from J, the gap between germline ends came to 16 bases. The CDR3 loop is CSARKGLANEQFF. CDR3 in DNA: TGCAGTGCCAGGAAAGGGCTAGCGAATGAGCAGTTCTTC.

Only a few counts were recorded for this clonotype. The chain carries TRBV7-3 and TRBJ1-1; no reliable D call. Germline values: CDR1 SGHTA, CDR2 FQGTGA. The CDR3 has 13 amino acids. V shed 5 bases and J shed 0 bases, with 7 bases lying between them. The CDR3 here is CASSRSLNTEAFF. CDR3 DNA sequence: TGTGCCAGCAGCCGTAGTCTGAACACTGAAGCTTTCTTT.

This clonotype came up many times. V and J are TRBV20-1 and TRBJ2-3, with 10 bases fitting TRBD2. The CDR3 length is 16 residues. Germline V gene sequence: CDR1 DFQATT, CDR2 SNEGSKA (reference sequence). V gave up 3 bases and J gave up 2 bases; unmatched junction bases: 8. The CDR3 DNA sequence: TGCAGTGCTAGGAGGTTAGGGACTAGCGACACAGATACGCAGTATTTT. It specifies CSARRLGTSDTDTQYF.

The J gene is TRBJ2-1, the V gene TRBV29-1; D may correspond to TRBD1 or TRBD2 (5 bases each). Deletions cut 5 bases from V and 0 bases from J, with 11 bases between. In germline, CDR1 is SQVTM, CDR2 ANQGSEA. CDR3 length: 14 amino acids. The DNA for the CDR3 is TGCAGCGTTAGGGGAGTTAGCTCCTACAATGAGCAGTTCTTC. This translates into CSVRGVSSYNEQFF.

Concerning this clonotype itself: It is likely a read error, because the conserved phenylalanine at the end of the CDR3 is missing. Because the CDR3's place on the DNA is in doubt, the DNA is left out and the CDR3 is given as listed by TCRdb. The rearrangement joins TRBV2 to TRBJ2-1; no check of the table's D call, TRBD2, against the DNA was made. Ends included, the CDR3 has 10 residues. CDR1 is SNHLY, CDR2 FYNNEI, per germline. The CDR3 loop is CASRGTSVVP.

By share, this clonotype counts as medium-sized. This rearrangement joins TRBV6-5 to TRBJ1-2; 8 bases are a match to TRBD1. This CDR3 has 16 residues. V lost 2 bases, J lost 4 bases, and 9 bases stayed unmatched. Germline CDR1 is MNHEY and CDR2 is SVGAGI. The CDR3 DNA reads TGTGCCAGCAGTTACCTGGACAGGGCGAACATCTATGGCTACACCTTC. This gives the protein CASSYLDRANIYGYTF.

The chain uses TRBV5-1 and TRBJ1-1; 7 bases map to TRBD1. Germline CDR1 and CDR2: SGHRS and YFSETQ. CDR3 length: 14 residues. V lost 2 bases and J lost 7; bases outside the gene matches: 8. The CDR3 DNA reads TGCGCCAGCAGCTTCGACAGGGTTAGTGGTGAAGCTTTCTTT. Translating it yields CASSFDRVSGEAFF.

V usage is TRBV11-2 and J usage is TRBJ2-7; TRBD1 agrees at 9 bases. The V and J ends lost 0 bases and 2 bases, in that order; junction bases with no gene match: 5. This CDR3 has 16 amino acids. CDR1 and CDR2 (germline): SGHAT, FQNNGV. The CDR3 DNA reads TGTGCCAGCAGCTTAGACGGGACAGGGAACACCTACGAGCAGTACTTC. It translates to CASSLDGTGNTYEQYF. The whole variable domain, filled in from reference TRBV11-2 and TRBJ2-7, reads EAGVAQSPRYKIIEKRQSVAFWCNPISGHATLYWYQQILGQGPKLLIQFQNNGVVDDSQLPKDRFSAERLKGVDSTLKIQPAKLEDSAVYLCASSLDGTGNTYEQYFGPGTRLTVT.

This clonotype has only a few counts. This chain links TRBV12-3 or TRBV12-4 with TRBJ2-2; the D gene is possibly TRBD1 (5 bases). The germline V and J ends were trimmed by 0 bases and 5 bases, with 16 bases remaining between them. The CDR3 spans 17 residues. CDR3 nucleotides: TGTGCCAGCAGTTTAGCGCTAATCGACAGCACGACCGGGGAGCTGTTTTTT. Its protein is CASSLALIDSTTGELFF.

The chain carries TRBV5-6 and TRBJ2-1, with TRBD2 matching 7 bases. Trimming removed 7 bases from V and 2 bases from J; junction bases left unmatched: 12. The CDR3 length is 16 residues. CDR1 is SGHDT, CDR2 YYEEEE, per germline. The CDR3 is CASQGGTGKTYNEQFF. The DNA of the CDR3 is TGTGCCAGCCAGGGAGGGACCGGGAAGACCTACAATGAGCAGTTCTTC. The complete variable domain, with remaining parts taken from reference TRBV5-6 and TRBJ2-1, reads DAGVTQSPTHLIKTRGQQVTLRCSPKSGHDTVSWYQQALGQGPQFIFQYYEEEERQRGNFPDRFSGHQFPNYSSELNVNALLLGDSALYLCASQGGTGKTYNEQFFGPGTRLTVL.

V is TRBV4-2 and J is TRBJ1-2, with 9 bases matching TRBD1. The CDR3 has 14 amino acids. Germline values: CDR1 LGHNA, CDR2 YNFKEQ. With 4 bases clipped from V and 6 bases from J, the junction kept 6 bases outside the gene matches. The CDR3 DNA reads as TGTGCCAGCAGCCGGACAGGGGAGGAGGATGGCTACACCTTC. The encoded protein is CASSRTGEEDGYTF.

This chain joins TRBV20-1 and TRBJ2-3; D is unresolved. Trimming stripped 5 bases from V and 3 bases from J, with 12 bases between. In germline, CDR1 is DFQATT, CDR2 SNEGSKA (reference sequence). This CDR3 is 13 amino acids long. For the CDR3, the DNA is TGCAGTGCTGACGGAGTGGGGACAGATACGCAGTATTTT. This encodes CSADGVGTDTQYF.

This clonotype occurred a few times. This may come from a read error, since a much larger clone is one base off. The V gene is TRBV20-1, the J gene TRBJ2-1; 7 bases are a match to TRBD2. CDR1 DFQATT and CDR2 SNEGSKA come from the germline V gene (reference sequence). The CDR3 loop spans 15 amino acids. The CDR3 sequence is CCARGGGGSYNEQFF. The CDR3 nucleotides read TGCTGTGCTAGAGGCGGGGGAGGGTCCTACAATGAGCAGTTCTTC.